One and the same sample provided the 20 T cell receptor beta chains below, sequenced in a study of blood T cell repertoires in COVID-19. Method: immunoSEQ multiplex PCR; TCRdb's copy keeps in-frame clones and lacks some. The sample lists around 200,000 clones; around nine tenths were seen once. Sequenced sample: peripheral blood. These TCRs come from a man aged 40-50 years with active or convalescent COVID-19.

This rearrangement joins TRBV2 to TRBJ2-1; TRBD1 matches at 7 bases. The CDR3 is made up of 15 amino acids. The germline V gene encodes CDR1 SNHLY and CDR2 FYNNEI. Losses at the gene ends were 7 bases for V and 0 bases for J; bases not matched to a gene: 6. This chain's CDR3 is CASIQRQGSYNEQFF. CDR3 DNA sequence: TGTGCCAGCATACAGAGACAGGGCTCCTACAATGAGCAGTTCTTC.

The chain employs TRBV7-9 and TRBJ1-2, with D possibly being TRBD1 (5 bases). CDR3 length: 18 residues. Trimming took 2 bases from V and 5 from J, leaving 24 bases between them. From germline, CDR1 is SEHNR and CDR2 FQNEAQ (reference sequence). The CDR3 nucleotides read TGTGCCAGCAGCTTATGGGCTCAGGGCGCTCCCCTCGTGTATGGCTACACCTTC. Translated, it gives CASSLWAQGAPLVYGYTF.

This chain links TRBV6-1 with TRBJ2-2, with unresolved D. Germline-derived CDR1 and CDR2 are MNHNS and SASEGT. This CDR3 spans 15 amino acids. Deletions cut 2 bases from V and 1 base from J, with 8 bases between. DNA of the CDR3: TGTGCCAGCAGTGAAAGGAGTCGGAACACCGGGGAGCTGTTTTTT. It specifies CASSERSRNTGELFF.

The DNA of the CDR3 is TGCGCCAGCAGAGAGGGCGGGGGGGCCCCCAACACCGGGGAGCTGTTTTTT. This translates into CASREGGGAPNTGELFF. This chain connects TRBV5-1 to TRBJ2-2; 9 positions agree with TRBD2. CDR3 size: 17 residues. Germline CDR1 and CDR2: SGHRS and YFSETQ. V was clipped by 5 bases and J by 2 bases; unmatched bases: 10.

This clone was counted between two and nine times. The CDR3 DNA sequence: TGTGCCAGCAGTAAACCGGGGGGAGAGGGGAACACAGATACGCAGTATTTT. Protein sequence: CASSKPGGEGNTDTQYF. The V and J genes are TRBV2 and TRBJ2-3; 7 nucleotides agree with TRBD2. This CDR3 has 17 residues. Germline V gene sequence: CDR1 SNHLY, CDR2 FYNNEI. V lost 5 bases, J lost 2 bases, and 13 bases stayed unmatched.

The chain couples TRBV5-1 to TRBJ2-7; TRBD1 might be the D (5 bases). The germline V gene has CDR1 SGHRS and CDR2 YFSETQ. CDR3 length: 13 amino acids. Trimming took off 0 bases at V and 7 bases at J, with 11 bases between the two ends. CDR3 coding DNA: TGCGCCAGCAGCTTGGGGACAATATCGGAGCAGTACTTC. As protein: CASSLGTISEQYF.

The chain joins TRBV5-1 to TRBJ1-1; 7 bases map to TRBD1. Germline lookup yields CDR1 SGHRS and CDR2 YFSETQ. The CDR3 covers 13 residues. V shed 3 bases, J shed 5 bases, and the junction held 4 bases outside the gene matches. The CDR3 coding sequence is TGCGCCAGCAGCTATCGACAGGGTACTGAAGCTTTCTTT. Translating it yields CASSYRQGTEAFF. Full variable domain (rest looked up from reference TRBV5-1 and TRBJ1-1): KAGVTQTPRYLIKTRGQQVTLSCSPISGHRSVSWYQQTPGQGLQFLFEYFSETQRNKGNFPGRFSGRQFSNSRSEMNVSTLELGDSALYLCASSYRQGTEAFFGQGTRLTVV.

V usage is TRBV2 and J usage is TRBJ2-3, with 8 positions matching TRBD2. This CDR3 has 16 residues. CDR1 SNHLY and CDR2 FYNNEI come from the germline V gene. The V segment lost 6 bases and the J segment 0 bases; nucleotides outside the gene matches: 8. This CDR3 reads CASSVGGAVSTDTQYF. The CDR3 nucleotides are TGTGCCAGCAGCGTCGGGGGGGCGGTAAGCACAGATACGCAGTATTTT.

V and J are TRBV19 and TRBJ1-4; D is ambiguous. Germline V gene lookup returns CDR1 LNHDA and CDR2 SQIVND (reference sequence). V was trimmed by 3 bases and J by 8 bases, leaving 13 bases between them. This CDR3 contains 14 residues. CDR3 amino acids: CASSILPLGEKLFF. The CDR3 DNA reads as TGTGCCAGTAGTATTTTACCCCTCGGGGAAAAACTGTTTTTT.

V and J are TRBV7-2 and TRBJ1-6; D possibly corresponds to TRBD1 (6 bases). CDR1 is SGHTA, CDR2 FQGNSA, per germline. There are 15 residues in the CDR3. Trimming removed 5 bases at V and 6 bases at J, with 14 bases between. The CDR3 DNA follows: TGTGCCAGCAGCCCCAACAGGGTGGCTAATTCACCCCTCCACTTT. Protein product: CASSPNRVANSPLHF. Using reference TRBV7-2 and TRBJ1-6 for the parts outside the CDR3, the full variable domain is GAGVSQSPSNKVTEKGKDVELRCDPISGHTALYWYRQSLGQGLEFLIYFQGNSAPDKSGLPSDRFSAERTGGSVSTLTIQRTQQEDSAVYLCASSPNRVANSPLHFGNGTRLTVT.

The chain employs TRBV9 and TRBJ2-1; 7 bases are a match to TRBD2. Per germline, CDR1 SGDLS and CDR2 YYNGEE. J gave up 15 bases and V 0 bases, and 6 bases lay outside the gene matches. This CDR3 has 12 residues. CDR3 region: CASSVEGTTPFF. The CDR3 bases are TGTGCCAGCAGCGTAGAGGGGACTACTCCGTTCTTC.

This clone was seen a single time. This chain links TRBV28 with TRBJ2-3, with 10 bases matching TRBD1. This CDR3 contains 17 residues. CDR1 MDHEN and CDR2 SYDVKM come from the germline V gene. V was clipped by 3 bases and J by 2 bases; unmatched bases: 8. CDR3 coding DNA: TGTGCCAGCAGTTTCTCGACAGGGGGCCAGGTCACAGATACGCAGTATTTT. Translating gives CASSFSTGGQVTDTQYF.

This clone was seen a few times. This sequence joins TRBV7-9 and TRBJ2-4, with TRBD1 matching 10 bases. Unmatched junction bases numbered 4, after V lost 3 bases and J lost 5 bases. Looked up from germline, CDR1 is SEHNR and CDR2 is FQNEAQ (reference sequence). The CDR3 spans 15 residues. CDR3 sequence reads: CASSFRQGAENIQYF. In DNA, the CDR3 is TGTGCCAGCAGCTTCAGACAGGGGGCCGAAAACATTCAGTACTTC.

This clone turned up a few times. This sequence joins TRBV7-2 and TRBJ1-4; 9 nucleotides align to TRBD1. Germline V gives CDR1 SGHTA, CDR2 FQGNSA. V trimming: 5 bases; J trimming: 10 bases; junction bases outside the gene matches: 11. This CDR3 spans 15 amino acids. The CDR3 DNA is TGTGCCAGCAGCATCAAGGGACAGGGAACGGGAAAACTGTTTTTT. This sequence encodes CASSIKGQGTGKLFF.

This clone has just one count. V usage is TRBV12-3 or TRBV12-4 and J usage is TRBJ1-5; D possibly corresponds to TRBD1 (5 bases). The CDR3 has 12 amino acids. The germline V and J ends were trimmed by 7 bases and 6 bases, with 10 bases remaining between them. Written as DNA, the CDR3 is TGTGCCAGCACTATGGGGCGTCAGCCCCAGCATTTT. It encodes CASTMGRQPQHF.

V gene TRBV28 combines with J gene TRBJ2-5, with D uncertain. The CDR3 sequence is 12 residues long. CDR1 is MDHEN, CDR2 SYDVKM, per germline. Trimming removed 5 bases at V and 5 bases at J, with 9 bases between. For the CDR3, the DNA is TGTGCCAGCAGTCTCCTCCTGGAGACCCAGTACTTC. The encoded protein is CASSLLLETQYF. Drawing the rest from reference TRBV28 and TRBJ2-5, the complete variable domain is DVKVTQSSRYLVKRTGEKVFLECVQDMDHENMFWYRQDPGLGLRLIYFSYDVKMKEKGDIPEGYSVSREKKERFSLILESASTNQTSMYLCASSLLLETQYFGPGTRLLVL.

The chain uses TRBV11-3 and TRBJ1-1, with D maybe TRBD1 (6 bases). Looked up from germline, CDR1 is SGHNT and CDR2 is YENEEA. CDR3 length: 13 amino acids. Trimming removed 7 bases from V and 2 bases from J, with 11 bases in between. CDR3: CASNPDSNTEAFF. Written as DNA, the CDR3 is TGTGCCAGCAACCCGGACAGTAACACTGAAGCTTTCTTT.

The chain joins TRBV7-2 to TRBJ2-1, with D hard to call. CDR1 and CDR2 from the germline V gene are SGHTA and FQGNSA. The ends were cut back, 1 base at V and 7 bases at J, with 8 bases in the middle. The CDR3 consists of 13 residues. CDR3 sequence: CASSLGPSNEQFF. The CDR3 coding sequence is TGTGCCAGCAGCTTAGGTCCTAGTAATGAGCAGTTCTTC. The complete variable domain, with remaining parts taken from reference TRBV7-2 and TRBJ2-1, reads GAGVSQSPSNKVTEKGKDVELRCDPISGHTALYWYRQSLGQGLEFLIYFQGNSAPDKSGLPSDRFSAERTGGSVSTLTIQRTQQEDSAVYLCASSLGPSNEQFFGPGTRLTVL.

This chain links TRBV2 with TRBJ1-6, with 8 positions matching TRBD1. The CDR3 sequence is 14 residues long. V lost 6 bases to trimming and J lost 9 bases; unmatched junction nucleotides: 7. CDR1 SNHLY and CDR2 FYNNEI come from the germline V gene. The CDR3 DNA reads as TGTGCCAGCAGCGCGGACAGGGTCGCTTCACCCCTCCACTTT. This gives the protein CASSADRVASPLHF.

This chain connects TRBV2 to TRBJ2-6, with 10 positions matching TRBD1. CDR3 length: 17 amino acids. Germline CDR1 and CDR2: SNHLY and FYNNEI. V lost 6 bases to trimming and J lost 3 bases; unmatched junction nucleotides: 8. The CDR3 sequence: CASSPGQGIGGANVLTF. DNA of the CDR3: TGTGCCAGCAGCCCGGGACAGGGGATTGGTGGGGCCAACGTCCTGACTTTC. The entire variable domain, with the rest obtained from reference TRBV2 and TRBJ2-6, is as follows: EPEVTQTPSHQVTQMGQEVILRCVPISNHLYFYWYRQILGQKVEFLVSFYNNEISEKSEIFDDQFSVERPDGSNFTLKIRSTKLEDSAMYFCASSPGQGIGGANVLTFGAGSRLTVL.